Presented here are 5 T cell receptor beta chains from one specimen sequenced in a study of human T cells and chemical hapten exposure. Documented time point: patch test 2, 6 weeks after DPC sensitization. Treatment denoted: therapeutic diphenylcyclopropenone sensitization with weekly scalp DPC. MiXCR, run by TCRdb on the RACE reads, gives a single entry per CDR3 protein. Among about 82,000 distinct CDR3 sequences, 6.6% were seen once, and the ten largest hold approximately 1.2%. Sequenced here: whole blood, sampled in connection with sensitization to the hapten diphenylcyclopropenone (DPC). These receptors all stem from a woman aged 30 to 39 with alopecia areata. Some clones in this sample may be carry-over from other donors' samples.

By proportion, this clonotype is medium-sized. V is TRBV29-1 and J is TRBJ2-6; 12 bases agree with TRBD1. The V gene end was trimmed by 6 bases and the J gene end by 4 bases; junction bases not matched to a gene: 4. This CDR3 region has 15 residues. The germline CDR1 and CDR2 sequences are SQVTM and ANQGSEA. The CDR3 spells CSVGQGADGANVLTF. As DNA, the CDR3 is TGCAGCGTGGGACAGGGGGCAGACGGGGCCAACGTCCTGACTTTC.

This clonotype has only one observation. One base away lies a much larger clone, so this may be a sequencing read error. The CDR3 region has the DNA TGTGCCAGGGCCCTCCTGGGACAGGGACAAACTGAAGCTTTCTTT. It encodes CARALLGQGQTEAFF. The V and J genes are TRBV7-3 and TRBJ1-1; 9 positions agree with TRBD1. Trimming at V came to 9 bases and at J to 5 bases, leaving 13 bases not matched to a gene. Germline loops: CDR1 SGHTA, CDR2 FQGTGA. This CDR3 comprises 15 residues.

This clonotype was counted ten times or more. J is TRBJ2-1 and V is TRBV20-1; 9 bases fit TRBD2. From germline, CDR1 is DFQATT and CDR2 SNEGSKA (reference sequence). This CDR3 has 16 amino acids. With V trimmed by 0 bases and J by 6 bases, 9 bases remained unmatched. CDR3 nucleotide sequence: TGCAGTGCTAGAGATTTAGGCGGGGGGGGATCCAATGAGCAGTTCTTC. Its translation: CSARDLGGGGSNEQFF.

This chain links TRBV29-1 with TRBJ2-3; possible D gene TRBD1, 5 bases. This CDR3 region has 13 residues. The V end lost 2 bases, the J end lost 4 bases, and 10 bases lay between the germline ends. Germline CDR1 and CDR2: SQVTM and ANQGSEA. CDR3 sequence reads: CSVEQGSADTQYF. CDR3 bases: TGCAGCGTTGAACAGGGATCTGCAGATACGCAGTATTTT.

This clonotype was picked up many times. In nucleotides, the CDR3 is TGCAGTGCTACGTGGCGCGGCAACTCCTACGAGCAGTACTTC. As protein: CSATWRGNSYEQYF. This sequence joins TRBV20-1 and TRBJ2-7; D is ambiguous. The V end lost 4 bases, the J end lost 0 bases, and 13 bases lay between the germline ends. This CDR3 has 14 residues. CDR1 DFQATT and CDR2 SNEGSKA come from the germline V gene (reference sequence).